Sequencing of this T cell receptor (beta chain) was carried out in a study of blood T cell repertoires in COVID-19. The CDR3 has 14 residues. Deletions cut 3 bases from V and 6 bases from J, with 15 bases between. Germline V CDR1 and CDR2: DFQATT, SNEGSKA (reference sequence). TCRdb keeps only in-frame clones here, not all; method: immunoSEQ multiplex PCR. The sample shows 190,000 or so clones, around four fifths of them seen only once. The rearrangement uses TRBV20-1 and TRBJ2-4; D not certain. The clonotype comes from a human donor with acute or convalescent COVID-19. The donor label of this sample is uncertain. Sequencing input: peripheral blood. The CDR3 loop reads CSASQLPGGNIQYF. CDR3 coding DNA: TGCAGTGCTAGTCAGCTCCCCGGCGGAAACATTCAGTACTTC.